The source of this TCR beta chain is a study of OX40 agonist ivuxolimab in advanced cancers. Only in-frame clones appear in the TCRdb table, and some are missing; sequencing was by immunoSEQ multiplex PCR. This table has about 72,000 clones, around 86% appearing once. The CDR3 runs 16 residues. V gave up 0 bases and J gave up 9 bases; unmatched junction bases: 9. The germline V gene encodes CDR1 LGHNA and CDR2 YNFKEQ. This clonotype was sampled from an adult with an advanced solid tumor such as melanoma, head and neck, liver or kidney cancer. The sample here was CD4+ or CD8+ T cells sorted from blood, taken in a trial of the OX40 agonist ivuxolimab. The chain is built from TRBV4-2 and TRBJ2-7; 12 bases align to TRBD2. CDR3 coding DNA: TGTGCCAGCAGCCAAGATTTGGCTAGCGGGAGGGGGGCGCAGTACTTC. It is translated as CASSQDLASGRGAQYF.